The rows below give T cell receptor beta chains drawn from one sample of a study of control samples from healthy donors and cancer patients. The protocol was immunoSEQ multiplex PCR, while the TCRdb copy is restricted to in-frame clones and leaves out a portion. Of approximately 150,000 clones in the sample, 75% to 95% were seen once. What was sequenced was blood. The source is a man aged 25-45 years in good health. The CDR3 runs from the conserved cysteine through the conserved F or W. A D gene is named only where the DNA matches it firmly. A row's size may be missing; if present it is once, few, many or a size class.

d_call,v_call,clone_size,j_call,cdr3_aa,cdr3_nt
TRBD2,TRBV19,NA,TRBJ2-3,CASRDLAGVPSTDTQYF,TGTGCCAGTAGGGACTTAGCGGGGGTTCCTAGCACAGATACGCAGTATTTT
TRBD1,TRBV2,NA,TRBJ2-1,CAGTGQGIDNEQFF,TGTGCCGGTACGGGACAGGGGATTGACAATGAGCAGTTCTTC
NA,TRBV28,NA,TRBJ1-3,CASRGGGASGNTIYF,TGTGCCAGCAGGGGAGGGGGGGCTTCTGGAAACACCATATATTTT
NA,TRBV4-1,many,TRBJ1-2,CASSQDSYGYTF,TGCGCCAGCAGCCAAGACAGCTATGGCTACACCTTC
TRBD2,TRBV3-1/TRBV3-2,once,TRBJ2-7,CASSQGSGGAYEQYF,TGTGCCAGCAGCCAAGGTAGCGGGGGGGCCTACGAGCAGTACTTC
TRBD2,TRBV30,few,TRBJ2-3,CACSGGVDTQYF,TGTGCCTGTAGCGGGGGGGTAGATACGCAGTATTTT
TRBD2,TRBV27,once,TRBJ2-7,CASRTNRAGGRREQYF,TGTGCCAGCAGAACGAACAGAGCGGGGGGGCGTCGCGAGCAGTACTTC
TRBD2,TRBV10-3,NA,TRBJ2-3,CASSGGASDTQYF,TGTGCCTCCAGCGGGGGGGCGTCAGATACGCAGTATTTT
NA,TRBV6-5,NA,TRBJ1-1,CASSYMVNTEAFF,TGTGCCAGCAGTTACATGGTGAACACTGAAGCTTTCTTT
NA,TRBV6-6,NA,TRBJ1-6,CASSLGKALHF,TGTGCCAGCAGCCTCGGGAAAGCCCTCCACTTT
TRBD1,TRBV5-4,NA,TRBJ2-7,CASIEGAAGGQYEQYF,TGTGCCAGCATTGAAGGGGCGGCAGGGGGACAATACGAGCAGTACTTC
NA,TRBV28,once,TRBJ1-5,CASSPHRAESNQPQHF,TGTGCCAGCAGTCCTCATCGGGCTGAAAGCAATCAGCCCCAGCATTTT
NA,TRBV12-3/TRBV12-4,NA,TRBJ1-2,CASSSDRRGGYTF,TGTGCCAGCAGTTCCGACAGGAGGGGTGGCTACACCTTC
TRBD1,TRBV30,NA,TRBJ1-4,CAWSGQGGEKLFF,TGTGCCTGGAGTGGACAGGGGGGTGAAAAACTGTTTTTT
TRBD2,TRBV6-5,NA,TRBJ2-2,CASGTSPTGELFF,TGTGCCAGTGGGACTAGCCCCACCGGGGAGCTGTTTTTT
TRBD1,TRBV29-1,NA,TRBJ1-2,CSVPGQGGGYTF,TGCAGCGTCCCTGGACAGGGGGGTGGCTACACCTTC
NA,TRBV27,NA,TRBJ1-6,CASSDRTGSPLHF,TGTGCCAGCAGTGACAGAACGGGTTCACCCCTCCACTTT
TRBD2,TRBV3-1/TRBV3-2,NA,TRBJ2-3,CASSQEKSGGVSFTDTQYF,TGTGCCAGCAGCCAAGAGAAAAGCGGGGGGGTGTCTTTCACAGATACGCAGTATTTT
TRBD1,TRBV7-2,NA,TRBJ2-7,CASSPLPHDRGHEQYF,TGTGCCAGCAGCCCCCTCCCTCACGACAGGGGGCACGAGCAGTACTTC
NA,TRBV7-3,NA,TRBJ1-2,CASSPRGTAHGYTF,TGTGCCAGCAGCCCTAGGGGGACCGCTCATGGCTACACCTTC
NA,TRBV12-3/TRBV12-4,NA,TRBJ2-1,CASSFGTGEQFF,TGTGCCAGCAGTTTCGGGACGGGTGAGCAGTTCTTC
TRBD2,TRBV3-1/TRBV3-2,NA,TRBJ2-1,CASSLRAGGVNEQFF,TGTGCCAGCAGCCTCAGAGCGGGGGGGGTGAATGAGCAGTTCTTC
NA,TRBV5-1,NA,TRBJ2-7,CASSPDGYEQYF,TGCGCCAGCAGCCCCGACGGTTACGAGCAGTACTTC
NA,TRBV10-1,NA,TRBJ2-7,CASSQSGSEQYF,TGCGCCAGCAGCCAGAGCGGTTCCGAGCAGTACTTC
NA,TRBV2,NA,TRBJ1-1,CARFGRNTEAFF,TGTGCCAGGTTCGGTAGGAACACTGAAGCTTTCTTT
NA,TRBV9,NA,TRBJ2-1,CASSVGPVSYNEQFF,TGTGCCAGCAGCGTGGGTCCAGTCTCCTACAATGAGCAGTTCTTC
NA,TRBV4-2,NA,TRBJ2-1,CASSQVVLDNEQFF,TGTGCCAGCAGCCAAGTGGTCTTAGACAATGAGCAGTTCTTC
NA,TRBV27,NA,TRBJ1-1,CASSGAGPEAFF,TGTGCCAGCAGTGGCGCTGGGCCTGAAGCTTTCTTT
TRBD1,TRBV10-3,few,TRBJ1-2,CAISGQGSRYGYTF,TGTGCCATCAGTGGACAGGGTAGTAGGTATGGCTACACCTTC
NA,TRBV2,NA,TRBJ1-1,CASSEALGRSTEAFF,TGTGCCAGCAGTGAAGCGCTAGGACGGTCCACTGAAGCTTTCTTT
TRBD1,TRBV19,NA,TRBJ1-5,CASSIKGTGGAGQPQHF,TGTGCCAGTAGTATTAAAGGGACAGGGGGCGCGGGTCAGCCCCAGCATTTT
TRBD1,TRBV7-2,NA,TRBJ2-1,CASSLRQGYNEQFF,TGTGCCAGCAGCTTACGACAGGGATACAATGAGCAGTTCTTC
NA,TRBV28,NA,TRBJ1-2,CASSFSVYGYTF,TGTGCCAGCAGTTTTTCGGTCTATGGCTACACCTTC
NA,TRBV19,NA,TRBJ1-4,CASSGTYEKLFF,TGTGCCAGTAGTGGGACCTATGAAAAACTGTTTTTT
TRBD1,TRBV9,NA,TRBJ2-1,CASSVRDRVDNEQFF,TGTGCCAGCAGCGTCCGGGACAGGGTGGACAATGAGCAGTTCTTC
NA,TRBV25-1,few,TRBJ1-1,CASRVQGRAEAFF,TGTGCCAGCAGGGTCCAGGGTCGCGCTGAAGCTTTCTTT
TRBD1,TRBV5-6,NA,TRBJ2-3,CASSRDRGRTDTQYF,TGTGCCAGCAGCAGAGACAGGGGCCGCACAGATACGCAGTATTTT
NA,TRBV6-6,NA,TRBJ1-6,CASSPRGGSSYNSPLHF,TGTGCCAGCAGTCCCCGGGGGGGGAGCTCCTATAATTCACCCCTCCACTTT
TRBD1,TRBV30,NA,TRBJ1-1,CAWSGQGSEAFF,TGTGCCTGGAGTGGACAGGGATCTGAAGCTTTCTTT
TRBD1,TRBV5-1,NA,TRBJ1-4,CASSPLPQGAGEKLFF,TGCGCCAGCAGCCCGCTGCCACAGGGGGCAGGTGAAAAACTGTTTTTT
TRBD1,TRBV7-3,few,TRBJ1-3,CASSHAGTGVVGRYF,TGTGCCAGCAGCCATGCCGGGACAGGGGTGGTAGGCCGCTATTTT
TRBD2,TRBV5-4,NA,TRBJ2-7,CASSLEAGGLQEQYF,TGTGCCAGCAGCTTGGAAGCGGGGGGGCTTCAAGAGCAGTACTTC
NA,TRBV19,NA,TRBJ1-2,CASTGAFGGYTF,TGTGCCAGTACTGGGGCTTTCGGTGGCTACACCTTC
TRBD1,TRBV11-2,once,TRBJ2-5,CASSRGTGTGSQETQYF,TGTGCCAGCAGCCGAGGGACCGGGACAGGGTCCCAAGAGACCCAGTACTTC
NA,TRBV6-5,NA,TRBJ1-1,CASRLEGGTEAFF,TGTGCCAGCAGGTTGGAGGGGGGCACTGAAGCTTTCTTT
NA,TRBV24-1,once,TRBJ2-7,CATSDSQSYEQYF,TGTGCCACCAGTGACTCCCAGAGTTACGAGCAGTACTTC
NA,TRBV3-1/TRBV3-2,NA,TRBJ2-3,CASSQEGGDTDTQYF,TGTGCCAGCAGCCAAGAAGGCGGGGACACAGATACGCAGTATTTT
TRBD2,TRBV6-5,NA,TRBJ2-3,CASSYARGEGDTQYF,TGTGCCAGCAGTTATGCGCGGGGGGAGGGAGATACGCAGTATTTT
TRBD1,TRBV28,NA,TRBJ1-6,CASSNTRRQGKRSPLHF,TGTGCCAGCAGTAATACTCGCCGACAGGGTAAACGTTCACCCCTCCACTTT
NA,TRBV28,NA,TRBJ2-5,CASSLMGERETQYF,TGTGCCAGCAGTTTAATGGGGGAGAGGGAGACCCAGTACTTC
NA,TRBV7-2,NA,TRBJ1-3,CASSSTPTGNTIYF,TGTGCCAGCAGCTCAACACCGACTGGAAACACCATATATTTT
TRBD1,TRBV5-8,NA,TRBJ2-5,CASSLEQGFETQYF,TGTGCCAGCAGCTTGGAACAGGGGTTTGAGACCCAGTACTTC
NA,TRBV29-1,NA,TRBJ2-1,CSVEGLDEQFF,TGCAGCGTTGAGGGTTTGGATGAGCAGTTCTTC
TRBD1,TRBV7-2,few,TRBJ2-7,CASSSGRQGILSEQYF,TGTGCCAGCAGCTCCGGCCGACAGGGGATCCTCTCCGAGCAGTACTTC
TRBD1,TRBV12-3/TRBV12-4,few,TRBJ1-2,CASRTGGRGYTF,TGTGCCAGCAGGACAGGGGGCAGGGGCTACACCTTC
NA,TRBV27,NA,TRBJ2-1,CASSLGGTAAYNEQFF,TGTGCCAGCAGTCTAGGGGGGACCGCAGCCTACAATGAGCAGTTCTTC
NA,TRBV9,NA,TRBJ2-2,CASSVTSNTGELFF,TGTGCCAGCAGCGTAACCTCTAACACCGGGGAGCTGTTTTTT